The 3 T cell receptor beta chains below all came from one sample that was sequenced in a study of blood T cell repertoires in COVID-19. This table comes from immunoSEQ multiplex PCR, and its TCRdb copy is limited to in-frame clones, with some not included. The table has about 99,000 clones, about four fifths seen once. Sequencing was carried out using peripheral blood. These receptor sequences come from a man in his 70s with active or convalescent COVID-19.

V gene TRBV3-1 (or the pseudogene TRBV3-2) combines with J gene TRBJ2-3; D is ambiguous. Per the germline V gene, CDR1 is LGHDT and CDR2 is YNNKEL (reference sequence). The CDR3 extends over 16 amino acids. The ends were cut back, 0 bases at V and 1 base at J, with 11 bases in the middle. CDR3 nucleotides: TGTGCCAGCAGCCAAGACCCCCGACTGGGCACAGATACGCAGTATTTT. This sequence encodes CASSQDPRLGTDTQYF.

The V gene is TRBV18, the J gene TRBJ1-1; D not certain. V lost 3 bases to trimming and J lost 6 bases, with 17 bases between them. Looked up from germline, CDR1 is KGHSH and CDR2 is LQKENI. CDR3 length equals 15 residues. The CDR3: CASSPELDADSEAFF. CDR3 sequence (DNA): TGTGCCAGCTCACCGGAGCTTGATGCGGACTCTGAAGCTTTCTTT.

The V call is TRBV28, the J call TRBJ1-6; the match to TRBD1 covers 9 bases. Germline loops: CDR1 MDHEN, CDR2 SYDVKM. This CDR3 spans 18 amino acids. J lost 0 bases, V lost 2 bases, and 5 bases had no gene match. The CDR3 region is CASSLPHRGRSYNSPLHF. In nucleotides, the CDR3 is TGTGCCAGCAGTTTACCCCACAGGGGGCGCTCCTATAATTCACCCCTCCACTTT.